The source of this T cell receptor beta chain is a study of blood T cells in healthy people across ages (dated by TCRdb to the mid-2010s). The study in broad terms: In model experiments, roughly one uniquely barcoded TCR beta cDNA molecule per two T cells was captured by template switching. Age-related changes in TCR beta repertoire diversity were measured in the study by deep sequencing normalized with unique cDNA molecular identifiers. The donors were split into four age groups: young (average 16 years), middle-aged (39), aged (approximately 60) and long-lived (roughly 86). To avoid experimental bias, donors of different ages were distributed randomly across sequencing lanes. Using the same blood draw, the study looked at two additional independent replicas of 1 million unique cDNA reads for two donors, one aged 18 to 29 and the other aged 80 or older.

Systemically healthy Caucasian individuals from Russia, some 38 in total and aged about 6 to 95 years, were included as donors. Approximately 9.3 milliliters of peripheral blood were collected from each donor into EDTA-treated Vacutainer tubes. Ficoll-Paque density-gradient centrifugation was used to isolate PBMCs, with at least 6.5 million obtained per sample. Trizol reagent was used to extract total RNA from PBMCs, with at least 6 micrograms per sample. The percentages of naive CD45RAhigh/CD27high T cells were determined by flow cytometry on a PBMC aliquot from every donor. The library was produced with 5' RACE. The sequencer listed for this sample is Illumina HiSeq 2500. A second PCR of about 6 to 12 cycles was run with a J-beta primer mix and a sample-barcoded 5' primer. Each TCR beta cDNA molecule received a unique molecular identifier from a template-switch 5' adaptor carrying 12 random nucleotides. At least 2.5 million CDR3-containing paired-end reads were obtained from each sample. First-strand cDNA synthesis was performed from all RNA using the Mint cDNA synthesis kit, with priming by a TRBC-specific oligonucleotide. Following uracil-DNA glycosylase treatment, a first 18-cycle PCR with universal primers M1SS and BC2_uni_R was performed on all cDNA. The paper's data handling went like this. For normalization, 1 million high-quality reads were randomly selected from each sample, with every read carrying a distinct molecular identifier. Reads with shared molecular identifiers were discarded instead of being binned into consensus sequences. MiTCR, with a Q25 quality threshold and the strictest error-elimination algorithm, was used for CDR3 identification, clonotype clustering and error correction. A nonparametric unseen species model using Euler transformation provided a lower-bound estimate of total TCR beta diversity. TCRdb reanalyzed the raw reads on its own, using fastp at Q25 for trimming and MiXCR for clone calling, and kept in-frame beta chains. Each CDR3 protein appears once, grouped with its most common genes and DNA. The V and J calls come from TCRdb's annotation, not from the publication. A total of hundreds of thousands of distinct CDR3 sequences appear in this sample, 27% of them only once. The leading ten clones occupy around 30% of the sample.

On this clonotype: This receptor's antigen is unknown. A clone one base away is much larger, so this may be a read error.

Overall study results and their limits: Compared with the aged group, the long-lived group had more naive CD4+ T cells, fewer expanded clones and increased TCR diversity, a pattern suggesting age selection. The percentage of naive T cells measured by flow cytometry correlated strongly with observed TCR beta diversity. Estimates of total diversity based on one million sequenced T cells were regarded as lower bounds and as underestimates. Conclusive comparison of naive and antigen-experienced compartments was prevented by the profiling of bulk unsorted PBMCs. Because donor CMV infection status was unknown, age-related changes in expanded clonotypes were potentially confounded. As age increased, observed TCR beta diversity per million T cells dropped in a roughly linear way, and a significant reduction was already evident by age roughly 36.

The clonotype comes from an older woman in good health. The sample was blood.

DNA sequence: TGTGCCAGCAGCCAAGGGCAGGGGGCATACGGGCAGTACTTC. It is translated as CASSQGQGAYGQYF. Recombination connected TRBV3-1 to TRBJ2-5, with TRBD1 identical over 8 junction bases. The CDR1 and CDR2 encoded by the germline V gene (reference sequence) are LGHDT and YNNKEL. The CDR3 measures 14 amino acids from cysteine to phenylalanine. Of the read, only the CDR3 DNA is kept; its 42 bases are in frame from base 1. V has 1 base trimmed and J has 11 bases trimmed; junction bases matching no gene number 9.